One and the same sample provided the 30 T cell receptor beta chains below, sequenced in a study of blood T cell repertoires in COVID-19. Using immunoSEQ multiplex PCR, the repertoire was profiled, and TCRdb retains in-frame clones only, with some absent. The data hold some 70,000 clones, with around 86% observed a single time. Sequenced material: peripheral blood. These receptors all stem from a man aged 45-60 years with active COVID-19.

CDR3 nucleotide sequence: TGTGCCAGCAGCAGACTAACTAGCGGGAGATCCTACGAGCAGTACTTC. Translating gives CASSRLTSGRSYEQYF. The V call is TRBV7-9, the J call TRBJ2-7; 11 nucleotides agree with TRBD2. Trimming at V came to 5 bases and at J to 1 base, leaving 7 bases not matched to a gene. From germline, CDR1 is SEHNR and CDR2 FQNEAQ (reference sequence). This CDR3 has 16 amino acids.

The chain uses TRBV28 and TRBJ1-4, with TRBD1 as a possible D gene (5 bases). The CDR3 has 15 residues. The V end was cut by 4 bases, the J end by 3 bases, with 12 bases between. Germline lookup yields CDR1 MDHEN and CDR2 SYDVKM. The CDR3 here is CASSSQAAANEKLFF. In DNA form, the CDR3 reads TGTGCCAGCAGTTCACAGGCGGCAGCTAATGAAAAACTGTTTTTT.

The genes are TRBV7-8 and TRBJ2-7, with 7 bases identical to TRBD2. In germline, CDR1 is SGHVS, CDR2 FQNEAQ. The length of the CDR3 is 14 residues. V gave up 6 bases and J gave up 4 bases; unmatched junction bases: 9. DNA for the CDR3: TGTGCCAGCAGTCCTAGCGGACCGGGGTACGAGCAGTACTTC. Translation: CASSPSGPGYEQYF.

This chain uses TRBV5-5 with TRBJ2-5; perhaps TRBD1 as D (5 bases). V lost 0 bases to trimming and J lost 5 bases, with 8 bases between them. The CDR3 contains 13 residues. Germline lookup yields CDR1 SGHKS and CDR2 YYEKEE (reference sequence). The CDR3 is CASSLEGLETQYF. Here the CDR3 DNA reads TGTGCCAGCAGCTTGGAGGGGCTCGAGACCCAGTACTTC.

In its sample, this clone was seen once. The rearrangement uses TRBV28 and TRBJ1-1, with a tentative D call TRBD1 (6 bases). Germline V gene data show CDR1 as MDHEN and CDR2 as SYDVKM. V lost 5 bases to trimming and J lost 0 bases, with 25 bases between them. The CDR3 runs to 19 residues. The CDR3 is CASSTTLRQVARMNTEAFF. CDR3 nucleotide sequence: TGTGCCAGCAGTACCACCTTACGACAGGTTGCTCGGATGAACACTGAAGCTTTCTTT.

V is TRBV5-1 and J is TRBJ2-7, with 10 bases matching TRBD1. CDR1 SGHRS and CDR2 YFSETQ come from the germline V gene. The CDR3 extends over 13 amino acids. V lost 4 bases, J lost 6 bases, and 4 bases stayed unmatched. CDR3 sequence: CASSPGQGGEQYF. The CDR3 nucleotides read TGCGCCAGCAGCCCCGGACAGGGGGGCGAGCAGTACTTC.

The chain is built from TRBV5-4 and TRBJ2-3; TRBD2 matches at 12 bases. CDR1 and CDR2 from the germline V gene are SGHNT and YYREEE (reference sequence). The CDR3 runs 17 residues. V dropped 4 bases and J dropped 0; count of bases not matched to a gene: 6. Here the CDR3 reads CASSTRTSGVSTDTQYF. CDR3 bases: TGTGCCAGCAGCACCCGGACTAGCGGGGTAAGCACAGATACGCAGTATTTT.

The genes are TRBV7-2 and TRBJ1-6; 8 bases are a match to TRBD1. Trimming cost V 2 bases and J 0 bases; bases outside gene matches: 0. This CDR3 comprises 16 residues. The V gene's germline CDR1 is SGHTA and CDR2 FQGNSA. The CDR3 sequence: CASSLQGASYNSPLHF. CDR3 coding DNA: TGTGCCAGCAGCTTACAGGGGGCCTCCTATAATTCACCCCTCCACTTT.

The chain couples TRBV27 to TRBJ1-4; possible D gene TRBD1, 6 bases. The CDR3 runs 15 residues. CDR1 is MNHEY, CDR2 SMNVEV, per germline (reference sequence). Trimming shortened V by 4 bases and J by 0 bases, and 9 bases separated the two germline ends. CDR3 residues: CASSSRTATNEKLFF. The CDR3 DNA follows: TGTGCCAGCAGTTCGAGGACAGCAACTAATGAAAAACTGTTTTTT.

This chain uses TRBV7-9 with TRBJ2-3; 15 bases align to TRBD2. With V trimmed by 6 bases and J by 8 bases, 12 bases remained unmatched. Germline-derived CDR1 and CDR2 are SEHNR and FQNEAQ (reference sequence). This CDR3 comprises 17 residues. CDR3 sequence reads: CASSFKRTSGGAGTQYF. DNA of the CDR3: TGTGCCAGCAGTTTTAAACGGACTAGCGGGGGGGCCGGTACGCAGTATTTT.

The genes are TRBV28 and TRBJ1-1; 7 bases align to TRBD1. The CDR3 sequence is 14 residues long. V dropped 3 bases and J dropped 0; count of bases not matched to a gene: 1. Germline loops: CDR1 MDHEN, CDR2 SYDVKM. The CDR3 is CASSFDRVNTEAFF. CDR3 coding DNA: TGTGCCAGCAGTTTCGACAGGGTGAACACTGAAGCTTTCTTT.

This rearrangement joins TRBV9 to TRBJ2-2; D perhaps matches TRBD1 (5 bases). Trimming shortened V by 2 bases and J by 7 bases, and 15 bases separated the two germline ends. The germline V gene has CDR1 SGDLS and CDR2 YYNGEE. The CDR3 loop spans 15 amino acids. As DNA, the CDR3 is TGTGCCAGCAGCGTCGCAGGGTCTTACGGCGGGGAGCTGTTTTTT. The encoded protein is CASSVAGSYGGELFF.

J is TRBJ2-7 and V is TRBV28; 11 bases are a match to TRBD1. Germline V gene data show CDR1 as MDHEN and CDR2 as SYDVKM. CDR3 length equals 16 residues. The junction had 5 bases not matched to a gene; V was cut back by 2 bases and J by 2 bases. The CDR3 nucleotides read TGTGCCAGCAGTTTAAGGGACAGGGGGGTTGCCTACGAGCAGTACTTC. Its translation: CASSLRDRGVAYEQYF.

The chain carries TRBV4-3 and TRBJ1-3; possibly TRBD1 for D (5 bases). In germline, CDR1 is LGHNA, CDR2 YSLEER. The CDR3 has 17 amino acids. V lost 0 bases, J lost 7 bases, and 19 bases lay in between. This chain's CDR3 is CASSQEGGGFDSNTIYF. Written as DNA, the CDR3 is TGCGCCAGCAGCCAAGAGGGGGGGGGATTTGACTCGAACACCATATATTTT.

V usage is TRBV7-2 and J usage is TRBJ2-1, with a possible D match to TRBD1 (7 bases). Trimming stripped 6 bases from V and 3 bases from J, with 18 bases between. This CDR3 region has 16 residues. The germline V gene encodes CDR1 SGHTA and CDR2 FQGNSA. The CDR3 spells CASRLNLRDSYNEQFF. CDR3 DNA: TGTGCCAGCAGACTTAATCTGCGGGACAGCTACAATGAGCAGTTCTTC.

The chain has TRBV5-1 and TRBJ1-5; D is unresolved. Germline CDR1 and CDR2: SGHRS and YFSETQ. The CDR3 covers 16 residues. V lost 0 bases to trimming and J lost 1 base, with 11 bases between them. CDR3 sequence (DNA): TGCGCCAGCAGCTTGGCGCCGGGAGGGAGCAATCAGCCCCAGCATTTT. Its translation: CASSLAPGGSNQPQHF.

V gene TRBV3-1 (or the pseudogene TRBV3-2) combines with J gene TRBJ2-4, with 14 bases fitting TRBD2. Trimming took 4 bases from V and 6 from J; bases not matched to a gene: 8. The length of the CDR3 is 17 residues. CDR1 LGHDT and CDR2 YNNKEL come from the germline V gene (reference sequence). This CDR3 is CASSPPGTSGSRNIQYF. CDR3 bases: TGTGCCAGCAGCCCACCCGGGACTAGCGGGAGCCGAAACATTCAGTACTTC.

The count of this clone is one. The chain links TRBV19 to TRBJ2-3, with 16 bases identical to TRBD2. Trimming cost V 6 bases and J 3 bases; bases outside gene matches: 12. CDR1 and CDR2 (germline): LNHDA, SQIVND (reference sequence). The length of the CDR3 is 19 residues. CDR3: CASRKSPGLAGGPTDTQYF. CDR3 nucleotides: TGTGCCAGTAGGAAGTCCCCGGGACTAGCGGGAGGGCCAACAGATACGCAGTATTTT. Variable domain in full (rest from reference TRBV19 and TRBJ2-3): DGGITQSPKYLFRKEGQNVTLSCEQNLNHDAMYWYRQDPGQGLRLIYYSQIVNDFQKGDIAEGYSVSREKKESFPLTVTSAQKNPTAFYLCASRKSPGLAGGPTDTQYFGPGTRLTVL.

The chain has TRBV6-1 and TRBJ2-5, with 9 bases lining up with TRBD1. CDR3 size: 15 residues. With V trimmed by 0 bases and J by 4 bases, 3 bases remained unmatched. The V gene's germline CDR1 is MNHNS and CDR2 SASEGT. CDR3 loop: CASSEAGTGRETQYF. The CDR3 bases are TGTGCCAGCAGTGAAGCAGGGACAGGGAGAGAGACCCAGTACTTC.

This rearrangement joins TRBV28 to TRBJ1-2, with D perhaps TRBD1 (5 bases). Per germline, CDR1 MDHEN and CDR2 SYDVKM. The CDR3 has 14 amino acids. Trimming took 2 bases from V and 4 from J, leaving 11 bases between them. The CDR3 nucleotides are TGTGCCAGCAGTTTAAGTTGGGGCGGCTATGGCTACACCTTC. Residues: CASSLSWGGYGYTF.

The chain uses TRBV5-4 and TRBJ1-6; the D gene is possibly TRBD1 (5 bases). V was cut by 0 bases and J by 7 bases, with 14 bases left in between. The CDR3 totals 16 residues. Germline V gives CDR1 SGHNT, CDR2 YYREEE (reference sequence). The CDR3 DNA reads TGTGCCAGCAGCTTGGACAACAGGCCGCAAAATTCACCCCTCCACTTT. This codes for CASSLDNRPQNSPLHF. Supplemented by reference TRBV5-4 and TRBJ1-6, the full variable domain reads ETGVTQSPTHLIKTRGQQVTLRCSSQSGHNTVSWYQQALGQGPQFIFQYYREEENGRGNFPPRFSGLQFPNYSSELNVNALELDDSALYLCASSLDNRPQNSPLHFGNGTRLTVT.

This CDR3 reads CASSPTGLTNEKLFF. CDR3 nucleotide sequence: TGTGCCAGCAGCCCGACAGGGTTAACTAATGAAAAACTGTTTTTT. The rearrangement uses TRBV7-2 and TRBJ1-4, with 7 nucleotides matching TRBD1. Germline lookup yields CDR1 SGHTA and CDR2 FQGNSA. The J segment lost 1 base and the V segment lost 5 bases, leaving 4 bases of the junction unmatched. The CDR3 totals 15 residues.

This chain links TRBV4-3 with TRBJ2-3; possibly TRBD2 for D (6 bases). The ends were cut back, 4 bases at V and 9 bases at J, with 14 bases in the middle. Germline values: CDR1 LGHNA, CDR2 YSLEER. The CDR3 spans 13 residues. The CDR3 is CASSPSLRETQYF. For the CDR3, the DNA is TGCGCCAGCAGCCCCTCACTGCGGGAAACGCAGTATTTT.

This chain links TRBV6-5 with TRBJ1-2; maybe TRBD1 (6 bases). CDR3 size: 16 residues. The V gene lost 2 bases and the J gene lost 5 bases, with 18 bases spanning the gap. Looked up from germline, CDR1 is MNHEY and CDR2 is SVGAGI. In DNA, the CDR3 is TGTGCCAGCAGTTACGAACCCAACTGGGGGCCTTATGGCTACACCTTC. Its protein is CASSYEPNWGPYGYTF.

This clone came up a few times. The genes are TRBV5-1 and TRBJ1-4; tentatively, D is TRBD1 (5 bases). CDR1 and CDR2 from the germline V gene are SGHRS and YFSETQ. The CDR3 runs 15 residues. V lost 7 bases and J 0 bases, leaving 13 bases between the germline ends. This CDR3 is CASGQDGSTNEKLFF. CDR3 bases: TGCGCCAGCGGACAAGACGGGTCAACTAATGAAAAACTGTTTTTT.

This chain links TRBV7-3 with TRBJ1-4; D gene unclear. Germline CDR1 is SGHTA and CDR2 is FQGTGA. The CDR3 is 15 residues long. Deletions cut 2 bases from V and 5 bases from J, with 12 bases between. The CDR3 loop is CASSLLAVKNEKLFF. CDR3 DNA: TGTGCCAGCAGCTTATTGGCAGTAAAGAATGAAAAACTGTTTTTT.

The V call is TRBV11-3, the J call TRBJ2-1; 14 nucleotides line up with TRBD2. J lost 7 bases, V lost 1 base, and 12 bases had no gene match. Germline CDR1 SGHNT, CDR2 YENEEA. This CDR3 spans 19 amino acids. The CDR3 DNA follows: TGTGCCAGCAGCTTAGGAATCCTGACTAGCGGGGGGGCCGTTAATGAGCAGTTCTTC. Its protein is CASSLGILTSGGAVNEQFF.

The chain combines TRBV27 with TRBJ1-2; unclear D gene. This CDR3 has 13 amino acids. CDR1 MNHEY and CDR2 SMNVEV come from the germline V gene (reference sequence). V was clipped by 3 bases and J by 2 bases, with 7 bases between them. CDR3 coding DNA: TGTGCCAGCAGTTTGTCCCAAAACTATGGCTACACCTTC. Residues: CASSLSQNYGYTF.

This chain links TRBV5-1 with TRBJ1-1; D unclear. Trimming left V 3 bases short and J 0 bases short, with 6 bases between. The germline gives CDR1 SGHRS, CDR2 YFSETQ. The CDR3 is 13 residues long. CDR3 in DNA: TGCGCCAGCAGCTCGGAGCTGAACACTGAAGCTTTCTTT. It is translated as CASSSELNTEAFF. Full variable domain (remainder filled in from reference TRBV5-1 and TRBJ1-1): KAGVTQTPRYLIKTRGQQVTLSCSPISGHRSVSWYQQTPGQGLQFLFEYFSETQRNKGNFPGRFSGRQFSNSRSEMNVSTLELGDSALYLCASSSELNTEAFFGQGTRLTVV.

This clone has just one count. This chain links TRBV2 with TRBJ1-2; D is ambiguous. This CDR3 is built from 13 residues. Germline V lookup: CDR1 SNHLY, CDR2 FYNNEI. Trimming cost V 7 bases and J 8 bases, with 17 bases left between them. The CDR3 DNA reads TGTGCCAGCATCGGACGGGGAATATCAGGCTACACCTTC. It is translated as CASIGRGISGYTF.